Shown below are 24 T cell receptor beta chains from a single sample sequenced in a study of Ad26.COV2.S vaccination and SARS-CoV-2 variants. Repertoires were generated with immunoSEQ multiplex PCR, while TCRdb's copy carries only in-frame clones and drops some. The repertoire includes around 250,000 clones, around nine tenths of them detected once, and roughly 3% sits in the top ten. As to treatment: roughly 18 received Ad26.COV2.S at low or high dose, single or two shots; 5 received placebo; per-sample allocation not given. Day 63 after the first injection of vaccine or placebo was the sampling time. The specimen comprised peripheral blood, sampled in a trial of Ad26.COV2.S vaccine versus placebo. The receptors were sampled from a person between 18 and 65 years old who received the Ad26.COV2.S COVID-19 vaccine or a placebo.

The chain is built from TRBV5-4 and TRBJ1-2, with D possibly matching TRBD1 (6 bases). Germline loops: CDR1 SGHNT, CDR2 YYREEE (reference sequence). The V and J ends lost 2 bases and 0 bases respectively, with 8 bases between them. CDR3 length: 14 amino acids. The CDR3 spells CASSFWGPNYGYTF. CDR3 in DNA: TGTGCCAGCAGCTTTTGGGGGCCTAACTATGGCTACACCTTC.

Regarding this clone: No DNA is shown, since the ends of the CDR3 on it are uncertain; the CDR3 is the one TCRdb lists. The rearrangement uses TRBV2 and TRBJ2-3; the D call TRBD1 from the table was never checked on the DNA. CDR1 SNHLY and CDR2 FYNNEI come from the germline V gene. A total of 16 residues make up the CDR3, ends included. The CDR3 loop reads CATLSLDKGIVDTQYF.

The CDR3: CASGGTSGGETQYF. CDR3 in DNA: TGTGCCAGCGGTGGGACTAGCGGCGGGGAGACCCAGTACTTC. V gene TRBV7-9 combines with J gene TRBJ2-5; TRBD2 agrees at 11 bases. V was pared by 8 bases and J by 5 bases, with 7 bases of the junction left unmatched. The CDR3 runs to 14 residues. CDR1 and CDR2 (germline): SEHNR, FQNEAQ (reference sequence).

The chain couples TRBV19 to TRBJ2-1, with 12 bases that match TRBD1. V dropped 4 bases and J dropped 6; count of bases not matched to a gene: 7. Germline values: CDR1 LNHDA, CDR2 SQIVND (reference sequence). This CDR3 contains 16 residues. The CDR3 DNA is TGTGCCAGTAGTAGCGGGACAGGGGGCTATCGCAATGAGCAGTTCTTC. Amino acid sequence: CASSSGTGGYRNEQFF.

This chain joins TRBV3-1 (or the pseudogene TRBV3-2) and TRBJ1-1; weak D call: TRBD1 (6 bases). The CDR3 sequence is 13 residues long. The germline gives CDR1 LGHDT, CDR2 YNNKEL (reference sequence). The ends were cut back, 4 bases at V and 4 bases at J, with 10 bases in the middle. Written as DNA, the CDR3 is TGTGCCAGCAGCCCCGAAGGGGGCACTGAAGCTTTCTTT. It encodes CASSPEGGTEAFF.

This chain links TRBV29-1 with TRBJ1-2; D is uncertain. Germline values: CDR1 SQVTM, CDR2 ANQGSEA. V was shortened by 0 bases and J by 5 bases, with 13 bases between the two germline ends. The CDR3 has 14 amino acids. This CDR3 is CSVEDQDGPYGYTF. CDR3 DNA sequence: TGCAGCGTTGAAGATCAGGACGGCCCTTATGGCTACACCTTC.

This clone occurred once. The chain carries TRBV16 and TRBJ2-5, with TRBD1 as a possible D gene (5 bases). Trimming took off 4 bases at V and 5 bases at J, with 8 bases between the two ends. The CDR3 contains 12 residues. In germline, CDR1 is KGHSY, CDR2 FQNENV. The chain's CDR3 is CASSRQLETQYF. As DNA, the CDR3 is TGTGCCAGCAGCCGACAGTTGGAGACCCAGTACTTC.

This clone has a single count. The chain links TRBV25-1 to TRBJ1-6, with D unresolved. Germline CDR1 is MGHDK and CDR2 is SYGVNS. The CDR3 is made up of 14 amino acids. The germline V and J ends were trimmed by 5 bases and 10 bases, with 15 bases remaining between them. The CDR3 region has the DNA TGTGCCAGCAGTAGGACGCTGGTGGAGTCACCCCTCCACTTT. Translating it yields CASSRTLVESPLHF.

In its sample, this clone was seen many times. The rearrangement links TRBV10-3 to TRBJ1-2; D remains unclear. CDR1 and CDR2 (germline): ENHRY, SYGVKD. The CDR3 sequence is 13 residues long. The V end was cut by 0 bases, the J end by 6 bases, with 8 bases between. As DNA, the CDR3 is TGTGCCATCAGTGAGTCGTACCGTCATGGCTACACCTTC. It codes for CAISESYRHGYTF.

This chain connects TRBV30 to TRBJ2-1; D not certain. Deletions cut 2 bases from V and 8 bases from J, with 7 bases between. The germline CDR1 and CDR2 sequences are GTSNPN and SVGIG (reference sequence). There are 11 residues in the CDR3. The CDR3 reads CAWSPKDEQFF. CDR3 sequence (DNA): TGTGCCTGGAGTCCTAAGGATGAGCAGTTCTTC.

This rearrangement joins TRBV10-3 to TRBJ1-6; D may be TRBD1 (5 bases). Germline V CDR1 and CDR2: ENHRY, SYGVKD. V lost 6 bases, J lost 10 bases, and 16 bases lay in between. The CDR3 is 14 residues long. CDR3 loop: CAIRTTGLGSPLHF. The CDR3, as DNA: TGTGCCATCAGGACCACGGGACTCGGCTCACCCCTCCACTTT.

The rearrangement uses TRBV25-1 and TRBJ1-1; weak D call: TRBD1 (5 bases). Germline values: CDR1 MGHDK, CDR2 SYGVNS. This CDR3 contains 15 residues. Trimming shortened V by 4 bases and J by 5 bases, and 17 bases separated the two germline ends. CDR3 nucleotides: TGTGCCAGCAGTGCCGAGGGGCTGTTTTGGACTGAAGCTTTCTTT. Protein sequence: CASSAEGLFWTEAFF.

With regard to this clone: One end of the junction varies from germline; a read error may be responsible. V and J are TRBV4-3 and TRBJ2-3, with a possible D match to TRBD1 (5 bases). Per germline, CDR1 LGHNA and CDR2 YSLEER. The CDR3 has 18 amino acids. In DNA form, the CDR3 reads TGCGCCAGCAGTCAAGGGCCTTACAAGGGGCGGTCATCAGATACGCAGTATTTT. Its protein is CASSQGPYKGRSSDTQYF.

The rearrangement uses TRBV7-8 and TRBJ1-1, with D possibly TRBD1 on 5 matching bases. The V end lost 5 bases, the J end lost 0 bases, and 10 bases lay between the germline ends. The germline V gene encodes CDR1 SGHVS and CDR2 FQNEAQ. The length of the CDR3 is 14 residues. CDR3 loop: CASSQGLMNTEAFF. The CDR3 DNA sequence: TGTGCCAGCAGCCAGGGACTTATGAACACTGAAGCTTTCTTT. Together with reference TRBV7-8 and TRBJ1-1, the CDR3 gives the full variable domain: GAGVSQSPRYKVAKRGQDVALRCDPISGHVSLFWYQQALGQGPEFLTYFQNEAQLDKSGLPSDRFFAERPEGSVSTLKIQRTQQEDSAVYLCASSQGLMNTEAFFGQGTRLTVV.

The chain combines TRBV24-1 with TRBJ2-7; 9 bases agree with TRBD2. The CDR3 is made up of 17 amino acids. V lost 3 bases and J lost 0; bases outside the gene matches: 8. Germline V CDR1 and CDR2: KGHDR, SFDVKD. CDR3 amino acids: CATSDLMCSGSSYEQYV. The DNA of the CDR3 is TGTGCCACCAGTGATCTTATGTGTAGCGGGAGCTCCTACGAGCAGTACGTC.

The rearrangement uses TRBV21-1 and TRBJ1-3; the table assigns TRBD1, which was not confirmed against the DNA. TRBV21-1 constitutes a pseudogene. This CDR3 has 18 residues. The CDR3 loop reads CASSSTTQTSSSGNTIYF. In DNA, the CDR3 is TGTGCCAGCAGCTCGACGACCCAGACAAGCAGCTCTGGAAACACCATATATTTT.

The V call is TRBV6-8, the J call TRBJ2-7, with 9 bases identical to TRBD1. With V trimmed by 4 bases and J by 1 base, 5 bases remained unmatched. The length of the CDR3 is 15 residues. Germline values: CDR1 MNHGY, CDR2 SAAAGT. The CDR3: CASSFSGTGSYEQYF. The DNA for the CDR3 is TGTGCCAGCAGTTTTTCAGGGACAGGGTCCTACGAGCAGTACTTC.

This clone has a handful of counts. The chain employs TRBV9 and TRBJ1-6; 9 bases are a match to TRBD1. The CDR3 is 14 amino acids. Trimming cost V 3 bases and J 8 bases; bases outside gene matches: 3. CDR1 is SGDLS and CDR2 is YYNGEE in the germline V gene. CDR3 nucleotide sequence: TGTGCCAGCAGCGATTGGACAGGGGATTCACCCCTCCACTTT. It encodes CASSDWTGDSPLHF.

In regard to this clone: Other nucleotide sequences in the sample specify the same CDR3. V and J are TRBV5-1 and TRBJ1-6; 10 bases agree with TRBD1. V trimming: 4 bases; J trimming: 6 bases; junction bases outside the gene matches: 4. Germline CDR1 SGHRS, CDR2 YFSETQ. The CDR3 has 15 amino acids. The CDR3 bases are TGCGCCAGCAGCCTGGACAGGGGGACTAATTCACCCCTCCACTTT. It translates to CASSLDRGTNSPLHF.

The V call is TRBV19, the J call TRBJ2-2; D may be TRBD1 (7 bases). This CDR3 is 16 amino acids long. The germline V gene has CDR1 LNHDA and CDR2 SQIVND (reference sequence). V lost 4 bases, J lost 4 bases, and 16 bases lay in between. The CDR3 reads CASSTLTGRGTGELFF. CDR3 in DNA: TGTGCCAGTAGTACCCTGACAGGGCGGGGCACCGGGGAGCTGTTTTTT.

The rearrangement joins TRBV12-3 or TRBV12-4 to TRBJ1-5; the D is unclear. Trimming shortened V by 5 bases and J by 6 bases, and 8 bases separated the two germline ends. CDR3 size: 12 residues. CDR3 bases: TGTGCCAGCAGTCACCGTAGTCAGCCCCAGCATTTT. Protein product: CASSHRSQPQHF.

Note on this clone: The sample carries other DNA sequences with the same CDR3. The V call is TRBV19, the J call TRBJ2-7; tentatively, D is TRBD1 (8 bases). The germline V and J ends were trimmed by 8 bases and 0 bases, with 14 bases remaining between them. Germline V gene sequence: CDR1 LNHDA, CDR2 SQIVND (reference sequence). The CDR3 has 14 amino acids. Here the CDR3 reads CASGTGGSSYEQYF. The CDR3 DNA reads as TGTGCCAGTGGGACAGGCGGGAGCTCCTACGAGCAGTACTTC.

This clone has just a few counts. The J gene is TRBJ2-6, the V gene TRBV30, with 7 positions matching TRBD1. There are 14 residues in the CDR3. Germline V CDR1 and CDR2: GTSNPN, SVGIG (reference sequence). V lost 4 bases to trimming and J lost 2 bases; unmatched junction nucleotides: 2. The chain's CDR3 is CAWKQGPGANVLTF. In DNA, the CDR3 is TGTGCCTGGAAACAGGGGCCTGGGGCCAACGTCCTGACTTTC.

The chain is built from TRBV11-3 and TRBJ2-2; D ambiguous. Germline-derived CDR1 and CDR2 are SGHNT and YENEEA. The CDR3 runs to 13 residues. The V end lost 8 bases, the J end lost 2 bases, and 9 bases lay between the germline ends. Written as DNA, the CDR3 is TGTGCCAGCTATCAGATCAACACCGGGGAGCTGTTTTTT. Translation gives CASYQINTGELFF.